Following are 14 T cell receptor beta chains from one sample sequenced in a study of spatial heterogeneity in lung cancer (dated by TCRdb to about 2019). Points the paper makes about the study in general: The tumor nonsynonymous mutation count correlated with the number of expanded intratumoral alpha and beta TCRs.

Library method: 5' RACE. Sequenced on a NextSeq 500. The public sequencing data were trimmed at Q25 with fastp and processed into clonotypes with MiXCR by TCRdb, which kept only in-frame beta chains. When rows share a CDR3 protein, they turn into one entry using the most common DNA and genes. The sample yields about 14,000 distinct CDR3 sequences; about 4.4% were counted once. The ten largest clones take up 18% of the sample. Their antigen targets remain unknown. This sample's time point label indicates: sample taken at primary tumor resection. Sequences were derived from lung tumor tissue, sampled at surgery. The receptors derive from a female donor with early-stage non-small cell lung cancer.

The gene calls are TRBV7-2 and TRBJ2-3; 14 bases are shared with TRBD2. The J segment lost 0 bases and the V segment lost 5 bases, leaving 7 bases of the junction unmatched. The CDR3 extends over 18 amino acids. Germline CDR1 SGHTA, CDR2 FQGNSA. CDR3: CASSRGLAGGWSTDTQYF. For the CDR3, the DNA is TGTGCCAGCAGCCGAGGACTAGCGGGGGGCTGGAGCACAGATACGCAGTATTTT.

This clonotype was observed at least ten times. The chain carries TRBV7-9 and TRBJ2-7; D not resolved. The germline V and J ends were trimmed by 3 bases and 5 bases, with 11 bases remaining between them. This CDR3 is built from 13 residues. Germline loops: CDR1 SEHNR, CDR2 FQNEAQ (reference sequence). The DNA for the CDR3 is TGTGCCAGCAGCTTTGGGCCCTCGGACGAGCAGTACTTC. It codes for CASSFGPSDEQYF.

This clonotype has a count of ten or more. In DNA, the CDR3 is TGCGCCACCCGGGGACAGGGTTATGAAAAACTGTTTTTT. It specifies CATRGQGYEKLFF. V is TRBV4-1 and J is TRBJ1-4, with 9 bases identical to TRBD1. The CDR3 sequence is 13 residues long. V lost 10 bases, J lost 6 bases, and 6 bases stayed unmatched. Germline assignment: CDR1 MGHRA and CDR2 YSYEKL.

The rearrangement joins TRBV12-3 or TRBV12-4 to TRBJ1-1; perhaps TRBD1 as D (5 bases). V was cut by 3 bases and J by 1 base, with 9 bases left in between. There are 14 residues in the CDR3. The CDR3 DNA sequence: TGTGCCAGCAGTTTCGCGAGGGGGAACACTGAAGCTTTCTTT. Amino acids: CASSFARGNTEAFF.

This clonotype was seen at least ten times. The chain joins TRBV18 to TRBJ2-1; 9 nucleotides align to TRBD1. V lost 2 bases and J lost 7; bases outside the gene matches: 12. Germline V CDR1 and CDR2: KGHSH, LQKENI. CDR3 length: 17 amino acids. The CDR3 region is CASSPKWDRDFGNEQFF. The CDR3, as DNA: TGTGCCAGCTCACCAAAATGGGACAGGGATTTTGGAAATGAGCAGTTCTTC.

The chain uses TRBV19 and TRBJ1-1; D possibly corresponds to TRBD1 (6 bases). V was trimmed by 7 bases and J by 1 base, leaving 22 bases between them. The CDR3 has 17 residues. Germline CDR1 is LNHDA and CDR2 is SQIVND (reference sequence). CDR3 region: CASTGPVLRTANTEAFF. DNA of the CDR3: TGTGCCAGTACGGGCCCCGTGCTTAGGACAGCGAACACTGAAGCTTTCTTT.

This clonotype was found many times. J is TRBJ2-2 and V is TRBV24-1; tentatively, D is TRBD2 (7 bases). The CDR3 has 15 amino acids. The germline V gene encodes CDR1 KGHDR and CDR2 SFDVKD. V was clipped by 7 bases and J by 3 bases, with 14 bases between them. The CDR3 DNA reads as TGTGCCACCAGGGTCGGGGGGCAGGACACCGGGGAGCTGTTTTTT. Protein: CATRVGGQDTGELFF.

There are many counts of this clonotype. This chain links TRBV9 with TRBJ2-5, with D possibly TRBD1 on 6 matching bases. This CDR3 contains 14 residues. Germline lookup yields CDR1 SGDLS and CDR2 YYNGEE. Trimming stripped 4 bases from V and 5 bases from J, with 15 bases between. The CDR3 nucleotides are TGTGCCAGCAGCTCTGGACAGATAAGGGAGACCCAGTACTTC. Translating it yields CASSSGQIRETQYF.

The table lists this clonotype with many counts. The rearrangement uses TRBV12-3 or TRBV12-4 and TRBJ1-1; 10 bases line up with TRBD1. The CDR3 contains 15 residues. Unmatched junction bases numbered 14, after V lost 6 bases and J lost 10 bases. The CDR3 DNA is TGTGCCAGCAGAGACCGGGAGGGACAGGGGATTTTAGCTTTCTTT. Translating it yields CASRDREGQGILAFF.

In this sample, this clonotype turned up many times. The chain has TRBV7-3 and TRBJ2-5; tentatively, D is TRBD1 (5 bases). The germline V and J ends were trimmed by 4 bases and 5 bases, with 11 bases remaining between them. The CDR3 covers 13 residues. Germline values: CDR1 SGHTA, CDR2 FQGTGA. CDR3 residues: CASSSPPGETQYF. Here the CDR3 DNA reads TGTGCCAGCAGCTCCCCTCCAGGGGAGACCCAGTACTTC.

By proportion, this clonotype is medium-sized. The rearrangement links TRBV5-1 to TRBJ1-1; possible D gene TRBD1, 5 bases. The V end lost 4 bases, the J end lost 1 base, and 8 bases lay between the germline ends. This CDR3 is built from 13 residues. CDR1 is SGHRS and CDR2 is YFSETQ in the germline V gene. Here the CDR3 reads CASSRDGNTEAFF. CDR3 bases: TGCGCCAGCAGCCGGGACGGGAACACTGAAGCTTTCTTT.

This clonotype showed up many times. CDR3 in DNA: TGTGCCACCAGCAGAGGCTGGGGGACGACCTTCTACGAGCAGTACTTC. Translated: CATSRGWGTTFYEQYF. The gene calls are TRBV15 and TRBJ2-7; D may correspond to TRBD1 or TRBD2 (5 bases each). Germline-derived CDR1 and CDR2 are LNHNV and YYDKDF (reference sequence). The V end was cut by 1 base, the J end by 3 bases, with 16 bases between. This CDR3 is 16 amino acids long.

For this clonotype: A much larger clonotype is one base distant, so this may be a read error. The genes are TRBV28 and TRBJ2-7, with D possibly matching TRBD2 (6 bases). From germline, CDR1 is MDHEN and CDR2 SYDVKM. There are 14 residues in the CDR3. This CDR3 is CASNSGGYSCEQYF. For the CDR3, the DNA is TGTGCCAGCAACTCCGGGGGATACTCCTGCGAGCAGTACTTC.

The table lists this clonotype with many counts. The gene calls are TRBV7-7 and TRBJ2-5; no clear D. This CDR3 is 15 amino acids long. Germline V CDR1 and CDR2: SSHAT, FNYEAQ (reference sequence). Trimming shortened V by 2 bases and J by 1 base, and 11 bases separated the two germline ends. The CDR3 DNA reads as TGTGCCAGCAGCTTAAGGGTTGGAACCCAAGAGACCCAGTACTTC. Residues: CASSLRVGTQETQYF.